The 20 T cell receptor beta chains reported below all come from one sample, sequenced in a study of spatial heterogeneity in lung cancer. TCRdb independently ran MiXCR on the 5' RACE reads; one entry per CDR3 protein. The sample lists around 10,000 distinct CDR3 sequences, around 4% seen once, with about 7.9% in the top ten. The time point here: sample taken at primary tumor resection. Whole RNA from tumor, nontumor lung or frozen PBMC was sequenced unsorted. This specimen was normal lung tissue next to the tumor, taken at surgery. These receptors all stem from a male donor with early-stage non-small cell lung cancer.

This clonotype was recorded many times. This beta chain is a stray sequence in a library constructed for alpha chains; its clone size is not meaningful. This chain links TRBV2 with TRBJ1-1; D not resolved. The V end lost 11 bases, the J end lost 1 base, and 11 bases lay between the germline ends. Germline V CDR1 and CDR2: SNHLY, FYNNEI. The length of the CDR3 is 12 residues. The DNA for the CDR3 is TGTGCCGTCCATCGTCGGAACACTGAAGCTTTCTTT. It codes for CAVHRRNTEAFF.

This clonotype was picked up many times. This beta chain is a stray read from a library made for alpha chains; its abundance is not meaningful. V usage is TRBV15 and J usage is TRBJ2-3; D may match TRBD1 or TRBD2 (5 bases each). The CDR3 length is 17 residues. The V gene's germline CDR1 is LNHNV and CDR2 YYDKDF (reference sequence). Trimming cost V 1 base and J 7 bases, with 21 bases left between them. CDR3 sequence reads: CATSRGASRGYGNTQYF. CDR3 DNA sequence: TGTGCCACCAGCAGAGGGGCATCGAGGGGATACGGCAATACGCAGTATTTT.

This clonotype came up many times. A library prepared for alpha chains yielded this beta chain as an off-target read; its size is of little meaning. The J gene is TRBJ2-3, the V gene TRBV5-8, with D tentatively TRBD1 or TRBD2 (5 bases each). Trimming stripped 6 bases from V and 6 bases from J, with 20 bases between. Germline V gives CDR1 SGHTS, CDR2 YDEGEE. The CDR3 loop spans 15 amino acids. This CDR3 is CASMRGASLGDTQYF. DNA for the CDR3: TGTGCCAGCATGAGAGGGGCCTCTTTAGGCGATACGCAGTATTTT. Based on the CDR3 plus reference TRBV5-8 and TRBJ2-3, the full variable domain is EAGVTQSPTHLIKTRGQQATLRCSPISGHTSVYWYQQALGLGLQFLLWYDEGEERNRGNFPPRFSGRQFPNYSSELNVNALELEDSALYLCASMRGASLGDTQYFGPGTRLTVL.

The sample holds many counts of this clonotype. A library made for alpha chains picked up this beta chain off target, so its size means little. V is TRBV7-6 and J is TRBJ2-4; 9 nucleotides line up with TRBD1. Losses at the gene ends were 4 bases for V and 8 bases for J; bases not matched to a gene: 3. The V gene's germline CDR1 is SGHVS and CDR2 FNYEAQ. The CDR3 has 13 amino acids. CDR3 coding DNA: TGTGCCAGCAGCTCGGACAGGGGTTACATTCAGTACTTC. Translated, it gives CASSSDRGYIQYF.

This clonotype is termed medium-sized (0.01 to 0.1%). This beta chain is an unintended read in a library built for alpha chains; its size means little. V and J are TRBV2 and TRBJ1-2; D perhaps matches TRBD1 (6 bases). The CDR3 sequence is 15 residues long. The germline V and J ends were trimmed by 0 bases and 4 bases, with 12 bases remaining between them. CDR1 is SNHLY, CDR2 FYNNEI, per germline. CDR3 protein: CASSEAVGGIYGYTF. In DNA, the CDR3 is TGTGCCAGCAGTGAAGCTGTGGGGGGCATCTATGGCTACACCTTC. Supplemented by reference TRBV2 and TRBJ1-2, the full variable domain reads EPEVTQTPSHQVTQMGQEVILRCVPISNHLYFYWYRQILGQKVEFLVSFYNNEISEKSEIFDDQFSVERPDGSNFTLKIRSTKLEDSAMYFCASSEAVGGIYGYTFGSGTRLTVV.

In this sample, this clonotype turned up a few times. The library was built for alpha chains, so this beta chain is an off-target read and its size means little. The chain employs TRBV29-1 and TRBJ1-2, with 10 positions matching TRBD1. Germline CDR1 and CDR2: SQVTM and ANQGSEA. The CDR3 covers 14 residues. Germline trimming cut 1 base from V and 8 bases from J; bases unmatched to any gene: 7. CDR3 residues: CSVEALGQGVGYTF. The CDR3 DNA follows: TGCAGCGTTGAAGCTTTAGGACAGGGGGTCGGCTACACCTTC.

This clonotype was counted ten times or more. This beta chain represents an off-target read in a library built for alpha chains; its size is of limited meaning. This chain joins TRBV7-2 and TRBJ1-1; no clear D. Germline CDR1 and CDR2: SGHTA and FQGNSA. CDR3 length equals 12 residues. The V gene lost 4 bases and the J gene lost 5 bases, with 8 bases spanning the gap. CDR3 residues: CASSSAGTEAFF. CDR3 DNA: TGTGCCAGCAGCTCGGCTGGGACTGAAGCTTTCTTT.

This clonotype is medium-sized within its sample. A junction end diverges from the germline sequence, so it may reflect a read error. As an off-target read in a library built for alpha chains, this beta chain has a frequency of little significance. The chain recombines TRBV20-1 with TRBJ1-2, with TRBD1 identical over 7 bases. The germline gives CDR1 DFQATT, CDR2 SNEGSKA (reference sequence). This CDR3 spans 14 amino acids. The CDR3: CSARNRGFNDGYTF. CDR3 in DNA: TGCAGTGCTAGGAACAGGGGTTTTAACGATGGCTACACCTTC.

This clonotype was detected many times. This beta chain appears as a stray read in a library generated for alpha chains; its size is not informative. The chain employs TRBV20-1 and TRBJ2-1, with 13 bases fitting TRBD2. This CDR3 spans 15 amino acids. The V segment lost 1 base and the J segment 9 bases; nucleotides outside the gene matches: 6. From germline, CDR1 is DFQATT and CDR2 SNEGSKA (reference sequence). The CDR3 DNA reads TGCAGTGCTAGAGGCGGGACTAGCGGGAAGAGTGAGCAGTTCTTC. Translating it yields CSARGGTSGKSEQFF.

This clonotype came up many times. This beta chain turned up in a library designed for alpha chains; as an off-target read, its abundance says little. The rearrangement joins TRBV3-1 to TRBJ2-2, with TRBD2 matching 10 bases. Germline loops: CDR1 LGHDT, CDR2 YNNKEL (reference sequence). This CDR3 contains 15 residues. The V and J ends lost 6 bases and 6 bases, in that order; junction bases with no gene match: 7. For the CDR3, the DNA is TGTGCCAGCAGACCCGGGACTAGCGATTCCGGGGAGCTGTTTTTT. Translation: CASRPGTSDSGELFF.

In its sample, this clonotype was seen a few times. Since the library was made to target alpha chains, this beta chain is a stray read and its abundance is not meaningful. V gene TRBV7-9 combines with J gene TRBJ2-7; D is uncertain. Germline V gives CDR1 SEHNR, CDR2 FQNEAQ (reference sequence). The V and J ends lost 0 bases and 4 bases respectively, with 16 bases between them. The CDR3 loop spans 16 amino acids. The CDR3 protein is CASSLALGRSEYEQYF. CDR3 nucleotides: TGTGCCAGCAGCTTAGCTCTTGGCAGGTCCGAGTACGAGCAGTACTTC.

This clonotype was seen repeatedly, ten times or more. A library made for alpha chains picked up this beta chain off target, so its size means little. V gene TRBV27 combines with J gene TRBJ2-7, with 9 bases fitting TRBD1. Per the germline V gene, CDR1 is MNHEY and CDR2 is SMNVEV (reference sequence). V shed 2 bases and J 4 bases; nucleotides not matched to a gene: 6. This CDR3 comprises 15 residues. The CDR3 reads CASSLGTTGGYEQYF. CDR3 DNA: TGTGCCAGCAGTTTAGGGACGACAGGGGGGTACGAGCAGTACTTC.

This clonotype is classed as medium-sized. Within a library made for alpha chains, this beta chain is off target, and its count is uninformative. V is TRBV18 and J is TRBJ2-2, with D uncertain. This CDR3 is built from 15 residues. Germline V gene lookup returns CDR1 KGHSH and CDR2 LQKENI. With 6 bases removed from V and 8 bases from J, the gap between germline ends came to 19 bases. The CDR3, as DNA: TGTGCCAGCTCCCCCCTACCTACGATCTCTGGGGAGCTGTTTTTT. Translated, it gives CASSPLPTISGELFF.

This clonotype was seen ten or more times. The size of this beta chain means little, since it is a stray read in a library made for alpha chains. The gene calls are TRBV4-2 and TRBJ1-4, with D perhaps TRBD1 (5 bases). There are 15 residues in the CDR3. Between the trimmed V and J ends, which lost 4 bases and 8 bases, there was a span of 17 bases. CDR1 and CDR2 (germline): LGHNA, YNFKEQ. Here the CDR3 DNA reads TGTGCCAGCAGCCGAGCCAACGTCCAGGGCGAAAAACTGTTTTTT. Translating it yields CASSRANVQGEKLFF.

This clonotype was seen ten or more times. This beta chain came through as a stray read in a library set up for alpha chains, and its size says little. The chain links TRBV7-2 to TRBJ2-1; TRBD1 matches 7 bases. V was pared by 5 bases and J by 7 bases, with 8 bases of the junction left unmatched. CDR3 length: 14 residues. Germline CDR1 is SGHTA and CDR2 is FQGNSA. CDR3 sequence: CASSPGQAWNEQFF. In DNA, the CDR3 is TGTGCCAGCAGCCCAGGACAGGCTTGGAATGAGCAGTTCTTC.

This clonotype was picked up many times. Since the library was made to target alpha chains, this beta chain is a stray read and its abundance is not meaningful. The genes are TRBV29-1 and TRBJ2-7, with D perhaps matching TRBD1 or TRBD2 (5 bases each). Germline V lookup: CDR1 SQVTM, CDR2 ANQGSEA. V was shortened by 3 bases and J by 4 bases, with 22 bases between the two germline ends. This CDR3 has 16 residues. The CDR3 is CSVDFGAQGSSYEQYF. The CDR3 nucleotides read TGCAGCGTTGATTTCGGGGCGCAGGGCTCCTCATACGAGCAGTACTTC.

In its sample, this clonotype was seen many times. Because the library targeted alpha chains, this beta chain is an off-target read whose size means little. The chain links TRBV3-1 to TRBJ1-1; D is ambiguous. The germline V gene has CDR1 LGHDT and CDR2 YNNKEL (reference sequence). V lost 8 bases, J lost 0 bases, and 10 bases lay in between. The CDR3 spans 13 residues. The CDR3 DNA sequence: TGTGCCAGCCGGGGATGGGTGAACACTGAAGCTTTCTTT. Protein product: CASRGWVNTEAFF. The whole variable domain, remainder taken from reference TRBV3-1 and TRBJ1-1, is DTAVSQTPKYLVTQMGNDKSIKCEQNLGHDTMYWYKQDSKKFLKIMFSYNNKELIINETVPNRFSPKSPDKAHLNLHINSLELGDSAVYFCASRGWVNTEAFFGQGTRLTVV.

In its sample, this clonotype was seen many times. The library was built for alpha chains, so this beta chain is an off-target read and its size means little. The chain joins TRBV20-1 to TRBJ2-1, with D perhaps TRBD1 or TRBD2 (6 bases each). CDR3 length equals 16 residues. The V end lost 3 bases, the J end lost 4 bases, and 19 bases lay between the germline ends. Looked up from germline, CDR1 is DFQATT and CDR2 is SNEGSKA (reference sequence). The CDR3 region has the DNA TGCAGTGCTAGGCCCCCTCGCGGAGGGGGGTACAATGAGCAGTTCTTC. Translation gives CSARPPRGGGYNEQFF.

This clonotype has a count of ten or more. The size of this beta chain means little, since it is a stray read in a library made for alpha chains. The V and J genes are TRBV12-3 or TRBV12-4 and TRBJ1-1; D ambiguous. The CDR3 is 14 amino acids. The V and J ends lost 7 bases and 1 base respectively, with 13 bases between them. The CDR3 loop reads CASTKTPGNTEAFF. Here the CDR3 DNA reads TGTGCCAGCACCAAGACTCCCGGGAACACTGAAGCTTTCTTT.

In its sample, this clonotype was seen many times. With the library built for alpha chains, this beta chain is off target and its frequency is not meaningful. This chain joins TRBV7-2 and TRBJ1-1, with a possible D match to TRBD1 (6 bases). Between the trimmed V and J ends, which lost 0 bases and 7 bases, there was a span of 15 bases. The V gene's germline CDR1 is SGHTA and CDR2 FQGNSA. The CDR3 runs 15 residues. CDR3: CASSLATGAFGEAFF. CDR3 bases: TGTGCCAGCAGCTTAGCTACGGGGGCTTTCGGTGAAGCTTTCTTT.